The 7 T cell receptor beta chains in this list originate from one sample, sequenced in a study of T-cell memory formation after mild COVID-19. MiXCR, run by TCRdb on the 5' RACE reads, gives a single entry per CDR3 protein. The table has hundreds of thousands of distinct CDR3 sequences, over 13% seen once. Sequenced material: PBMCs or a T cell subset sorted from them (not recorded which). Receptors were obtained from a man between 18 and 29 years old who had mild COVID-19 (a few samples of this study predate the infection). Cell type and time point are not known.

This chain connects TRBV18 to TRBJ1-4; the D is unclear. The germline gives CDR1 KGHSH, CDR2 LQKENI. V was cut by 0 bases and J by 4 bases, with 12 bases left in between. CDR3 length: 16 residues. CDR3 bases: TGTGCCAGCTCACCACCGCGGGCAGAACTTAATGAAAAACTGTTTTTT. Protein product: CASSPPRAELNEKLFF.

V is TRBV10-3 and J is TRBJ2-1, with 7 bases matching TRBD2. Trimming removed 4 bases from V and 13 bases from J; junction bases left unmatched: 16. The CDR3 has 15 amino acids. The germline CDR1 and CDR2 sequences are ENHRY and SYGVKD. The CDR3 DNA follows: TGTGCCATCAGTGCTCTAGTCGGGGGGATGAGTTTACAGTTCTTC. It codes for CAISALVGGMSLQFF.

The table lists this clonotype with a few counts. The rearrangement joins TRBV20-1 to TRBJ2-5; perhaps TRBD2 as D (5 bases). V gave up 1 base and J gave up 5 bases, with 14 bases separating them. The CDR3 has 14 amino acids. CDR1 and CDR2 from the germline V gene are DFQATT and SNEGSKA (reference sequence). This chain's CDR3 is CSARVPSLWETQYF. In DNA form, the CDR3 reads TGCAGTGCTAGAGTCCCTAGCCTATGGGAGACCCAGTACTTC.

J is TRBJ2-5 and V is TRBV10-3; weak D call: TRBD2 (6 bases). V lost 8 bases and J 5 bases, leaving 18 bases between the germline ends. Germline V lookup: CDR1 ENHRY, CDR2 SYGVKD. CDR3 length: 14 residues. CDR3 nucleotide sequence: TGTGCCATCTCCCGGGGCCCGGAGGGCGAGACCCAGTACTTC. It yields the protein CAISRGPEGETQYF.

This clonotype was seen a few times. This chain links TRBV7-8 with TRBJ1-1; D might be TRBD1 (6 bases). Between the trimmed V and J ends, which lost 4 bases and 7 bases, there was a span of 19 bases. Germline V gene sequence: CDR1 SGHVS, CDR2 FQNEAQ. This CDR3 is 15 amino acids long. The CDR3 DNA is TGTGCCAGCAGCTCAAATCCGGACAGCCCCGGTGAAGCTTTCTTT. It is translated as CASSSNPDSPGEAFF. The full variable domain, in which reference TRBV7-8 and TRBJ1-1 provide the parts outside the CDR3, is GAGVSQSPRYKVAKRGQDVALRCDPISGHVSLFWYQQALGQGPEFLTYFQNEAQLDKSGLPSDRFFAERPEGSVSTLKIQRTQQEDSAVYLCASSSNPDSPGEAFFGQGTRLTVV.

V is TRBV10-3 and J is TRBJ1-3; TRBD1 aligns across 12 bases. Trimming removed 11 bases from V and 6 bases from J; junction bases left unmatched: 14. This CDR3 region has 16 residues. Germline CDR1 and CDR2: ENHRY and SYGVKD. The CDR3 DNA is TGTGCCGCAGCGGGGACAGGGGGCATTTACGAAAACACCATATATTTT. Residues: CAAAGTGGIYENTIYF.

This clonotype was counted ten times or more. This chain links TRBV29-1 with TRBJ2-7; 9 nucleotides match TRBD1. The germline gives CDR1 SQVTM, CDR2 ANQGSEA. J lost 6 bases, V lost 5 bases, and 2 bases had no gene match. CDR3 size: 11 residues. CDR3 amino acids: CSVRGQGEQYV. The CDR3 DNA is TGCAGCGTTCGGGGACAGGGCGAGCAGTACGTC.